This is a list of T cell receptor beta chains from one sample in a study of shared clonotypes between healthy human individuals. Only in-frame clones appear in the TCRdb table, and some are missing; sequencing was by immunoSEQ multiplex PCR. The sample contains around 1.9 million clones, 85% to 95% of which appear only once. The sequenced sample consisted of naive CD8+ T cells from PBMCs. The receptors here all came from a man aged 18 to 30 in good health. Some clones in this sample may be carry-over from other donors' samples. CDR3s include the opening cysteine and the closing phenylalanine or tryptophan. Fields, in order: D gene, clone size, V gene, J gene, CDR3 DNA, CDR3 protein. The D gene is left open where the match is weak. Where a row states a size, it is once, few, many or the class of an expanded clone; other rows omit it.

TRBD1	.	TRBV7-9	TRBJ2-5	TGTGCCAGCAGCGGGAGAGGGGACAGACAAGAGACCCAGTACTTC	CASSGRGDRQETQYF
TRBD2	once	TRBV6-4	TRBJ2-3	TGTGCCAGCAGTGACTCGGCTAGCGGTACTAGCACAGATACGCAGTATTTT	CASSDSASGTSTDTQYF
.	.	TRBV11-3	TRBJ1-1	TGTGCCAGCAGCTTCGGGGGCAACACTGAAGCTTTCTTT	CASSFGGNTEAFF
.	once	TRBV6-7	TRBJ2-7	TGTGCCAGCAGTTACTCGTTCCACCTCCTGGACGAGCAGTACTTC	CASSYSFHLLDEQYF
.	.	TRBV2	TRBJ2-2	TGTGCCAAACATCAAGAGAACACCGGGGAGCTGTTTTTT	CAKHQENTGELFF
TRBD2	.	TRBV6-5	TRBJ2-1	TGTGCCAGCAGTTACGCAGCGGGGTACAATGAGCAGTTCTTC	CASSYAAGYNEQFF
.	.	TRBV30	TRBJ2-7	TGTGCCTGGAGTCCGGGGGCCGGGTACCACGAGCAGTACTTC	CAWSPGAGYHEQYF
.	once	TRBV10-3	TRBJ2-7	TGTGCCATCAGTGAGTCCTATAGCGGCCGCTCCTACGAGCAGTACTTC	CAISESYSGRSYEQYF
.	.	TRBV11-2	TRBJ2-2	TGTGCCAGCAGCCCCCCGGTCAGGAAGTCGAACACCGGGGAGCTGTTTTTT	CASSPPVRKSNTGELFF
TRBD2	.	TRBV6-5	TRBJ2-7	TGTGCCAGCAGTTTTACTAGCGGGAGCTACGAGCAGTACTTC	CASSFTSGSYEQYF
TRBD2	.	TRBV9	TRBJ2-7	TGTGCCAGCAGCGCGGGACTAGCGTTATCAGAAGAGCAGTACTTC	CASSAGLALSEEQYF
.	.	TRBV7-9	TRBJ2-2	TGTGCCAGCAGCTTAGTAGAGAACACCGGGGAGCTGTTTTTT	CASSLVENTGELFF
TRBD2	.	TRBV4-3	TRBJ2-7	TGCGCCAGCAGCCAAGACCCAAGCGGGAGGTCCCACGAGCAGTACTTC	CASSQDPSGRSHEQYF
.	.	TRBV7-9	TRBJ2-2	TGTGCCAGCAGCTACCCCAGAGAGAGGACTGCCGCCGGGGAGCTGTTTTTT	CASSYPRERTAAGELFF
.	.	TRBV7-3	TRBJ2-1	TGTGCCAGCAGCTCCCACAGGGATGGCAATGAGCAGTTCTTC	CASSSHRDGNEQFF
.	.	TRBV27	TRBJ2-7	TGTGCCAGCAGTTTATCCCTCGCCTACGAGCAGTACTTC	CASSLSLAYEQYF
.	once	TRBV19	TRBJ2-7	TGTGCCAGTAGCCGGGCCTATAGCTCCTACGAGCAGTACTTC	CASSRAYSSYEQYF
TRBD1	.	TRBV27	TRBJ1-2	TGTGCCAGCAGTCTGACAGGGACTAACTATGGCTACACCTTC	CASSLTGTNYGYTF
.	.	TRBV7-9	TRBJ1-2	TGTGCCAGCAGCTCGCCGGGCGGGGGATTTGAAATATCATATGGCTACACCTTC	CASSSPGGGFEISYGYTF
TRBD1	.	TRBV27	TRBJ1-2	TGTGCCAGCAGTCCGGGACAGGGAGCTTATGGCTACACCTTC	CASSPGQGAYGYTF
TRBD1	few	TRBV27	TRBJ1-1	TGTGCCAGCAAAAGGGGGCGGGGCACTGAAGCTTTCTTT	CASKRGRGTEAFF
.	.	TRBV6-5	TRBJ2-7	TGTGCCAGCAGTTACTCAGCCCTTCGCAGGGTCCAGCAGTACTTC	CASSYSALRRVQQYF
.	.	TRBV5-6	TRBJ1-4	TGTGCCAGCAGCGGGGGAGCAACTAATGAAAAACTGTTTTTT	CASSGGATNEKLFF
.	.	TRBV27	TRBJ1-5	TGTGCCAGCTGTCCCCGGGGATTAGGGCAGCCCCAGCATTTT	CASCPRGLGQPQHF
.	.	TRBV11-2	TRBJ2-6	TGTGCCAGCAGCTTAGGTGCAGGGGCCAACGTCCTGACTTTC	CASSLGAGANVLTF
TRBD1	.	TRBV5-5	TRBJ2-2	TGTGCCAGCAGCTTGTGGACAGGGATCACCGGGGAGCTGTTTTTT	CASSLWTGITGELFF
TRBD1	.	TRBV7-2	TRBJ2-5	TGTGCCAGCAGCCGGTGGACAGGGGACCCCCGAGAGACCCAGTACTTC	CASSRWTGDPRETQYF
TRBD1	.	TRBV5-6	TRBJ1-1	TGTGCCAGCAGCTTGGACAGGGGTTTGCACACTGAAGCTTTCTTT	CASSLDRGLHTEAFF
.	.	TRBV27	TRBJ2-2	TGTGCCAGCACAAGGGAGTACGGGGCCGGGGAGCTGTTTTTT	CASTREYGAGELFF
TRBD2	.	TRBV27	TRBJ2-1	TGTGCCAGCAGTCCTAATAGCGGGGGTTCCTACAATGAGCAGTTCTTC	CASSPNSGGSYNEQFF